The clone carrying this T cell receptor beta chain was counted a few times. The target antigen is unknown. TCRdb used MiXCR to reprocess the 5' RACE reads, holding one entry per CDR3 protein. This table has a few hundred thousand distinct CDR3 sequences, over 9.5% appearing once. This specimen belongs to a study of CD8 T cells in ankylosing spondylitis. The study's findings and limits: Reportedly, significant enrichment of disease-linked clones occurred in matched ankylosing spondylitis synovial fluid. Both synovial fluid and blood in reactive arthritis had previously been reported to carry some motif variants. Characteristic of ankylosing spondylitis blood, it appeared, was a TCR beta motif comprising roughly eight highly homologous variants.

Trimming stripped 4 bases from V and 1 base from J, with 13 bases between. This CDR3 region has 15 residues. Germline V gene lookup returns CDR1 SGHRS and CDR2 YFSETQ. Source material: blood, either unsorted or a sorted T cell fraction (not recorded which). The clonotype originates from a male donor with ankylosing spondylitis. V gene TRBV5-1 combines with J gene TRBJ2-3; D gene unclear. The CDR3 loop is CASSLGWTGTDTQYF. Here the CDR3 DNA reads TGCGCCAGCAGCCTGGGATGGACCGGCACAGATACGCAGTATTTT.